These T cell receptor beta chains were read from a single sample in a study of beta chain features in type 1 diabetes. The protocol was immunoSEQ multiplex PCR, while the TCRdb copy is restricted to in-frame clones and leaves out a portion. This table has roughly 330,000 clones, roughly 13% appearing once. The sequenced sample consisted of naive CD4+ T cells from blood. The source is a woman aged 18 to 35 with type 1 diabetes. CDR3s include the opening cysteine and the closing phenylalanine or tryptophan. D genes are given only for firm matches. Rows may omit the clone size; those that give it use once, few, many or a size class.

D gene: .
J gene: TRBJ1-5
V gene: TRBV19
clone size: .
CDR3 DNA: TGTGCCAGTAGTGAGGGACAACCCCAGCATTTT
CDR3 protein: CASSEGQPQHF

D gene: .
J gene: TRBJ2-1
V gene: TRBV7-6
clone size: .
CDR3 DNA: TGTGCCAACAACAGGGCTGAGCAGTTCTTC
CDR3 protein: CANNRAEQFF

D gene: .
J gene: TRBJ2-1
V gene: TRBV18
clone size: few
CDR3 DNA: TGTGCCAGCTCACCACTGATGCCAGGCGATGAGCAGTTCTTC
CDR3 protein: CASSPLMPGDEQFF

D gene: TRBD2
J gene: TRBJ2-2
V gene: TRBV30
clone size: .
CDR3 DNA: TGTGCCTTACAACCGGGACTATCGAACACCGGGGAGCTGTTTTTT
CDR3 protein: CALQPGLSNTGELFF

D gene: .
J gene: TRBJ2-1
V gene: TRBV1
clone size: few
CDR3 DNA: TGCACCAGCATCTATGGCGGGAGGGCTTCGAGCTCCTACAATGAGCAGTTCTTC
CDR3 protein: CTSIYGGRASSSYNEQFF

D gene: TRBD1
J gene: TRBJ2-3
V gene: TRBV7-9
clone size: few
CDR3 DNA: TGTGCCAGCAGCCAGAGGGGGCAGTCAGATACGCAGTATTTT
CDR3 protein: CASSQRGQSDTQYF

D gene: TRBD1
J gene: TRBJ1-2
V gene: TRBV28
clone size: few
CDR3 DNA: TGTGCCAGCAGTATCAGACAGGGAAGCTACACCTTC
CDR3 protein: CASSIRQGSYTF

D gene: .
J gene: TRBJ1-2
V gene: TRBV9
clone size: few
CDR3 DNA: TGTGCCAGCAGCGATGGGGGGGAATACTATGGCTACACCTTC
CDR3 protein: CASSDGGEYYGYTF

D gene: .
J gene: TRBJ1-4
V gene: TRBV7-2
clone size: .
CDR3 DNA: TGTGCCAGCAGCCAAAATGAAAAACTGTTTTTT
CDR3 protein: CASSQNEKLFF

D gene: .
J gene: TRBJ1-3
V gene: TRBV4-2
clone size: few
CDR3 DNA: TGTGCCAGCAGCCAAGATCGCCAGGCGTTCTCTGGAAACACCATATATTTT
CDR3 protein: CASSQDRQAFSGNTIYF

D gene: TRBD2
J gene: TRBJ2-3
V gene: TRBV15
clone size: few
CDR3 DNA: TGTGCCACCAGCAGAACTTCCCAAGCGGGAGTAGCAGATACGCAGTATTTT
CDR3 protein: CATSRTSQAGVADTQYF

D gene: .
J gene: TRBJ2-5
V gene: TRBV7-2
clone size: few
CDR3 DNA: TGTGCCAGCAGCCTCCTGTCTCAAGAGACCCAGTACTTC
CDR3 protein: CASSLLSQETQYF

D gene: .
J gene: TRBJ2-1
V gene: TRBV19
clone size: .
CDR3 DNA: TGTGCCAGTAGTATGGGGCCCGGGCGCTACAATGAGCAGTTCTTC
CDR3 protein: CASSMGPGRYNEQFF

D gene: TRBD2
J gene: TRBJ2-1
V gene: TRBV5-1
clone size: few
CDR3 DNA: TGCGCCAGCAGCTTGTCGGCACTAGCGGGAGGGAAGCAGTTCTTC
CDR3 protein: CASSLSALAGGKQFF

D gene: TRBD2
J gene: TRBJ2-5
V gene: TRBV10-3
clone size: .
CDR3 DNA: TGTGCCACAGGGTCCGGGAGGGCCGGTGAGACCCAGTACTTC
CDR3 protein: CATGSGRAGETQYF

D gene: .
J gene: TRBJ1-2
V gene: TRBV25-1
clone size: few
CDR3 DNA: TGTGCCAGCAGTGAACCCGGGGGACTCACCTATGGCTACACCTTC
CDR3 protein: CASSEPGGLTYGYTF

D gene: TRBD1
J gene: TRBJ1-2
V gene: TRBV28
clone size: few
CDR3 DNA: TGTGCCAGCAGACCTCCCGGGACAGGGGGCTATGGCTACACCTTC
CDR3 protein: CASRPPGTGGYGYTF

D gene: .
J gene: TRBJ1-2
V gene: TRBV30
clone size: .
CDR3 DNA: TGTGCCTGGAGTCCAGGGAGGACGGTTAACTATGGCTACACCTTC
CDR3 protein: CAWSPGRTVNYGYTF